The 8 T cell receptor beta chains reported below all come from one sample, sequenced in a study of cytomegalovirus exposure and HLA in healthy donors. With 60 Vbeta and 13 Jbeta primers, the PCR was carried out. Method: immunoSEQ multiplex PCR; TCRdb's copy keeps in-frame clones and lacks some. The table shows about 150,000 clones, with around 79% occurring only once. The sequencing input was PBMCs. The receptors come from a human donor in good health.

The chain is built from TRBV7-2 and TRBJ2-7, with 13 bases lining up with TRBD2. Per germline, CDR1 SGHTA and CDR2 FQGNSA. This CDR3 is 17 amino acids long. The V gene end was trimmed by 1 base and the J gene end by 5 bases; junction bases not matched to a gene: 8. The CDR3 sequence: CASSLVGTSGKGNEQYF. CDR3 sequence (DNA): TGTGCCAGCAGCTTAGTTGGGACTAGCGGGAAAGGCAACGAGCAGTACTTC.

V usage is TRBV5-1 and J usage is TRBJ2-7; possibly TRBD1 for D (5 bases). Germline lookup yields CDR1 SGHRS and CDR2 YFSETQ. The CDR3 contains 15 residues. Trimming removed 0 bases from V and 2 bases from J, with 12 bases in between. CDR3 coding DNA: TGCGCCAGCAGCTTGGGACAGTTAAAAACCTACGAGCAGTACTTC. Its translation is CASSLGQLKTYEQYF.

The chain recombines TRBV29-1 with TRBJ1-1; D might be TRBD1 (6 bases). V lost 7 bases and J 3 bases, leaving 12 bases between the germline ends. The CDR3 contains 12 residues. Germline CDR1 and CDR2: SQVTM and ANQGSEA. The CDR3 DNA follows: TGCAGCGGAAAAACAGGGTACACTGAAGCTTTCTTT. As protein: CSGKTGYTEAFF. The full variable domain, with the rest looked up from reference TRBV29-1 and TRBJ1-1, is SAVISQKPSRDICQRGTSLTIQCQVDSQVTMMFWYRQQPGQSLTLIATANQGSEATYESGFVIDKFPISRPNLTFSTLTVSNMSPEDSSIYLCSGKTGYTEAFFGQGTRLTVV.

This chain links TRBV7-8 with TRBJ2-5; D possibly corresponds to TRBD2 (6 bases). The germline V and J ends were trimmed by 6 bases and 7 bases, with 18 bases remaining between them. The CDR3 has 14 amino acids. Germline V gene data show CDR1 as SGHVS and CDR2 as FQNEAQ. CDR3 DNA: TGTGCCAGCAGGGAGGGGCGAGTGGGTTGGACCCAGTACTTC. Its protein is CASREGRVGWTQYF.

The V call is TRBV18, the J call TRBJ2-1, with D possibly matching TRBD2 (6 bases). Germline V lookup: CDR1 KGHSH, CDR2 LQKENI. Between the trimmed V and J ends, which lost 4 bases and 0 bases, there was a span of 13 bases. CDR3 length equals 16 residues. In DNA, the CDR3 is TGTGCCAGCTCACGACTAGGAACCAGCTCCTACAATGAGCAGTTCTTC. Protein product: CASSRLGTSSYNEQFF.

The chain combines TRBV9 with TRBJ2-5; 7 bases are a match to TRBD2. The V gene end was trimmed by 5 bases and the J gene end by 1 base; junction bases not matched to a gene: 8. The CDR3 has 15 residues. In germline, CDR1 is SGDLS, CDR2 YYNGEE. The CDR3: CASSRSGRPQETQYF. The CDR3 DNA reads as TGTGCCAGCAGTAGATCCGGGAGGCCCCAAGAGACCCAGTACTTC.

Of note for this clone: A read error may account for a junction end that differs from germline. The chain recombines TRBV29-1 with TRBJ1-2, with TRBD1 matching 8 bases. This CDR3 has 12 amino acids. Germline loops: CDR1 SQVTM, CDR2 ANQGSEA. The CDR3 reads CSVADRAGGYPF. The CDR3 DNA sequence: TGCAGCGTTGCGGACAGGGCAGGAGGCTACCCCTTC. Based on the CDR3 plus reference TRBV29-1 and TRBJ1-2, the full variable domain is SAVISQKPSRDICQRGTSLTIQCQVDSQVTMMFWYRQQPGQSLTLIATANQGSEATYESGFVIDKFPISRPNLTFSTLTVSNMSPEDSSIYLCSVADRAGGYPFGSGTRLTVV.

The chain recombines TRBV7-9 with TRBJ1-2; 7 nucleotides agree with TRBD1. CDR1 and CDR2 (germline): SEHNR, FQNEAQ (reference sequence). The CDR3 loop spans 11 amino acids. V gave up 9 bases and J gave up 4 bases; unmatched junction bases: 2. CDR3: CASGQVYGYTF. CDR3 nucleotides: TGTGCCAGTGGACAGGTCTATGGCTACACCTTC.